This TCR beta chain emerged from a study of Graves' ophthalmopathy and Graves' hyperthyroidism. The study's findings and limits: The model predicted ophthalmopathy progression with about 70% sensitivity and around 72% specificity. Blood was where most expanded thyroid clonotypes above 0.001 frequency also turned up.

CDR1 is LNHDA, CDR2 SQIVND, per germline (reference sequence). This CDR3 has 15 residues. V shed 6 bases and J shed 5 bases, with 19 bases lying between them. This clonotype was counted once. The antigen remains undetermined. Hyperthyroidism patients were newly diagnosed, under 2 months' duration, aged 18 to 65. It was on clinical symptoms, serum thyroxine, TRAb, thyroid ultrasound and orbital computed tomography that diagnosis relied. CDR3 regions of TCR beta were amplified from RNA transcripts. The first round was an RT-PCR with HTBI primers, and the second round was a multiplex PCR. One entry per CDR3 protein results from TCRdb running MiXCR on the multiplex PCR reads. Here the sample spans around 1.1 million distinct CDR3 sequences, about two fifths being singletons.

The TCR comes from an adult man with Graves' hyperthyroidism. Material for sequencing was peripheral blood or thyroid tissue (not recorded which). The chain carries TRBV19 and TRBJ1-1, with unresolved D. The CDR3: CASRTRRSLETEAFF. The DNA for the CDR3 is TGTGCCAGTAGAACCAGGCGGTCGTTGGAGACTGAAGCTTTCTTT. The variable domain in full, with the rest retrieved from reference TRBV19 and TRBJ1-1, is DGGITQSPKYLFRKEGQNVTLSCEQNLNHDAMYWYRQDPGQGLRLIYYSQIVNDFQKGDIAEGYSVSREKKESFPLTVTSAQKNPTAFYLCASRTRRSLETEAFFGQGTRLTVV.